Listed below are T cell receptor beta chains from one sample, sequenced in a study of graft-versus-host responses after intestinal transplantation. Antigen specificity for these receptors is unknown. Clones were read by immunoSEQ multiplex PCR, and TCRdb kept only the in-frame ones, dropping some. The table lists some 86,000 clones, under 95% of them singletons. This specimen consisted of unstimulated CD8+ T cells sorted from spleen or lymph node cells, obtained before intestinal transplant. All receptors derive from a human donor who received an intestinal transplant. Both conserved end residues are part of each CDR3. A D gene is named only where the DNA matches it firmly.

j_call v_call d_call cdr3_aa
TRBJ2-3 TRBV11-2 - CASSHLTHARLKSDTQYF
TRBJ1-2 TRBV7-2 - CASSLGGQLGTNYGYTF
TRBJ2-5 TRBV11-2 - CASSRTGETQYF
TRBJ1-1 TRBV4-1 - CASSQAGVAEAFF
TRBJ2-7 TRBV5-6 - CASSRDGAYEQYF
TRBJ2-1 TRBV19 TRBD2 CASSIELAGGSYNEQFF
TRBJ2-7 TRBV4-1 - CASSQESGPPLGVGPAEQYF
TRBJ2-4 TRBV20-1 - CSAGENIQYF
TRBJ1-2 TRBV11-2 - CASGLEDSPFGYTF
TRBJ1-1 TRBV13 - CASTGVPNTEAFF
TRBJ2-3 TRBV14 - CASSHPPTIIEEDTQYF
TRBJ1-1 TRBV7-6 - CASSPGGFGTEAFF
TRBJ2-7 TRBV27 TRBD2 CASSSLGLAGVAYEQYF
TRBJ1-1 TRBV27 - CASSLVGETFF
TRBJ1-6 TRBV7-3 - CASSWGVNSPLHF
TRBJ2-7 TRBV4-1 - CASSQGRVQYF
TRBJ2-3 TRBV11-1 TRBD1 CASSSGTGWADTQYF
TRBJ2-1 TRBV6-1 TRBD2 CASSEAWGGNNEQFF
TRBJ2-3 TRBV11-2 TRBD2 CASSLLAGGGTDTQYF
TRBJ2-2 TRBV7-6 - CASRFREAGELFF
TRBJ2-5 TRBV4-1 - CASSQVTDQETQYF
TRBJ2-7 TRBV28 - CASSFPRGAIAAYEQYF
TRBJ2-7 TRBV5-1 - CASSRNRFGQYF
TRBJ2-1 TRBV13 TRBD2 CASSAGLAGAYNEQFF
TRBJ1-6 TRBV7-9 - CASSLNGSPPLHF
TRBJ2-7 TRBV27 TRBD1 CASSLGQGFDEQYF
TRBJ1-2 TRBV28 - CASSGVGAINYGYTF
TRBJ2-1 TRBV7-3 TRBD2 CASSLESGSVGEQFF
TRBJ2-1 TRBV6-1 - CASRLQDKPYNEQFF
TRBJ2-5 TRBV6-5 - CASSSYSFQETQYF
TRBJ2-7 TRBV6-6 TRBD1 CAVRTGASYEQYF
TRBJ1-2 TRBV9 - CASSVGGDGYTF
TRBJ1-2 TRBV5-5 - CASSLEDSFYGYTF
TRBJ2-1 TRBV9 TRBD1 CASSETGDNEQFF
TRBJ2-5 TRBV9 - CASSRAGSETQYF
TRBJ2-7 TRBV4-1 - CASSQDPSSYEQYF
TRBJ2-3 TRBV11-2 - CASSLVEGGAGTTDTQYF
TRBJ1-2 TRBV5-4 TRBD1 CASSLDRGYSYGYTF
TRBJ2-2 TRBV13 - CASSPQGTSNTGELFF
TRBJ1-1 TRBV5-6 - CASSGLARRLVTEAFF
TRBJ1-1 TRBV15 - CATSRDRDGNTEAFF
TRBJ2-5 TRBV5-6 TRBD1 CASRTTGGQETQYF
TRBJ1-2 TRBV10-3 - CAISGRTGWEGYTF
TRBJ1-1 TRBV5-6 - CASSYLRDRNTEAFF
TRBJ2-3 TRBV6-1 - CASSDPHTSEGTDTQYF
TRBJ2-1 TRBV19 TRBD1 CASSNGQGLINEQFF
TRBJ2-5 TRBV27 - CASSIGLGETQYF
TRBJ2-5 TRBV4-1 - CASSQAVPQATQETQYF
TRBJ1-2 TRBV14 - CASSQVRYGEGYGYTF
TRBJ2-7 TRBV13 TRBD2 CASSLGRDLLAGGLDEQYF
TRBJ2-1 TRBV5-1 - CASSLEGIKYNEQFF
TRBJ1-4 TRBV7-6 - CASTNTDREKLFF
TRBJ2-1 TRBV4-2 - CASSRGALSYNEQFF
TRBJ1-5 TRBV5-6 - CASSSQNQPQHF